This T cell receptor (beta chain) was found in a study of PD-1 blockade in classical Hodgkin lymphoma. Overall study results and limits: It was among complete responders that baseline diversity resembled that of newly diagnosed patients.

On this clone: Antigen unknown.

Each of the patients experienced relapse following autologous stem cell transplantation, and their brentuximab vedotin exposure differed. From thawed PBMCs, CD4+ T cells were purified using magnetic negative selection. Repertoires were generated with immunoSEQ multiplex PCR, while TCRdb's copy carries only in-frame clones and drops some. Among 31,000 or so clones listed, 65% to 90% were seen once. The clonotype originates from a human donor with classical Hodgkin lymphoma. Sample: CD4+ T cells from blood, taken at baseline.

CDR3 coding DNA: TGTGCCAGCAGTTCCCAGGGGGCCTTGAACACTGAAGCTTTCTTT. This sequence encodes CASSSQGALNTEAFF. This chain links TRBV28 with TRBJ1-1; 8 bases are a match to TRBD1. The CDR3 spans 15 residues. Trimming took 4 bases from V and 0 from J; bases not matched to a gene: 4. CDR1 and CDR2 from the germline V gene are MDHEN and SYDVKM. The full variable domain, with the rest looked up from reference TRBV28 and TRBJ1-1, is DVKVTQSSRYLVKRTGEKVFLECVQDMDHENMFWYRQDPGLGLRLIYFSYDVKMKEKGDIPEGYSVSREKKERFSLILESASTNQTSMYLCASSSQGALNTEAFFGQGTRLTVV.